These 11 T cell receptor beta chains originate from one sample sequenced in a study of metastatic and nonmetastatic thyroid tumors. TCRdb re-called the PCR reads through MiXCR. This table has over 6,500 clones, approximately 32% appearing once. No patient had received any treatment before thyroid surgery. Sequencing input: adjacent normal tissue. The receptors stem from a female donor with papillary thyroid cancer or a benign thyroid nodule (not recorded which). Some clones in this sample may be carry-over from other donors' samples.

This clone was picked up a small number of times. The genes are TRBV6-1 and TRBJ1-4; TRBD1 aligns across 8 bases. This CDR3 has 14 residues. With V trimmed by 7 bases and J by 6 bases, 7 bases remained unmatched. The germline V gene has CDR1 MNHNS and CDR2 SASEGT. CDR3 sequence (DNA): TGTGCCAGCATGTCAGGGGGCGGGGATGAAAAACTGTTTTTT. It codes for CASMSGGGDEKLFF.

This clone was observed a handful of times. The chain is built from TRBV27 and TRBJ1-4, with 9 nucleotides matching TRBD1. The CDR3 consists of 13 residues. Per the germline V gene, CDR1 is MNHEY and CDR2 is SMNVEV (reference sequence). Germline trimming cut 5 bases from V and 15 bases from J; bases unmatched to any gene: 10. CDR3 amino acids: CASSRTGAGGMFF. The DNA of the CDR3 is TGTGCCAGCAGTCGGACAGGGGCGGGTGGGATGTTTTTT.

The rearrangement joins TRBV19 to TRBJ2-2; no clear D. This CDR3 region has 14 residues. V lost 5 bases and J lost 0, with 7 bases in between. Germline CDR1 LNHDA, CDR2 SQIVND (reference sequence). This CDR3 is CASSPFSNTGELFF. The CDR3 nucleotides read TGTGCCAGTAGTCCTTTCTCGAACACCGGGGAGCTGTTTTTT.

There are a few counts of this clone. The DNA of the CDR3 is TGTGCCAGCAGTCGGGACTCTACCTCCTACGAGCAGTACTTC. Its translation: CASSRDSTSYEQYF. The rearrangement links TRBV12-3 or TRBV12-4 to TRBJ2-7; perhaps TRBD2 as D (6 bases). V was clipped by 5 bases and J by 0 bases, with 11 bases between them. The CDR3 is made up of 14 amino acids.

Regarding this clone: A much more abundant neighbour one base away suggests this may be a read error. The V call is TRBV4-2, the J call TRBJ1-1; 8 nucleotides match TRBD1. This CDR3 is 13 amino acids long. CDR1 and CDR2 (germline): LGHNA, YNFKEQ. The CDR3 loop is CANSPDRGSEAFF. As DNA, the CDR3 is TGTGCCAACAGCCCCGACAGGGGATCTGAAGCTTTCTTT.

V and J are TRBV7-8 and TRBJ2-1; D gene ambiguous. The CDR3 contains 15 residues. Per germline, CDR1 SGHVS and CDR2 FQNEAQ. Deletions cut 1 base from V and 3 bases from J, with 10 bases between. In DNA form, the CDR3 reads TGTGCCAGCAGCTTAGATTATGGGGACTACAATGAGCAGTTCTTC. Amino acids: CASSLDYGDYNEQFF.

The V gene is TRBV20-1, the J gene TRBJ2-2; D may be TRBD2 (6 bases). CDR3 length equals 17 residues. Per germline, CDR1 DFQATT and CDR2 SNEGSKA (reference sequence). V dropped 0 bases and J dropped 1 base, with 15 bases sitting between them. The CDR3, as DNA: TGCAGTGCTAGAGAGTTGGGAGCGGGCAGGAACACCGGGGAGCTGTTTTTT. Translated, it gives CSARELGAGRNTGELFF.

There are a few counts of this clone. The rearrangement uses TRBV4-1 and TRBJ2-7; tentative D call: TRBD1 (7 bases). The CDR3 length is 15 residues. The germline CDR1 and CDR2 sequences are MGHRA and YSYEKL. The V gene lost 4 bases and the J gene lost 1 base, with 14 bases spanning the gap. CDR3 sequence (DNA): TGCGCCAGCAGCCGCGGGACAGATACTTCCTACGAGCAGTACTTC. As protein: CASSRGTDTSYEQYF.

This clone was seen only a few times. V gene TRBV28 combines with J gene TRBJ2-7; D unclear. Germline loops: CDR1 MDHEN, CDR2 SYDVKM. V was shortened by 8 bases and J by 3 bases, with 14 bases between the two germline ends. The CDR3 extends over 13 amino acids. CDR3 region: CASGISADYEQYF. The CDR3 bases are TGTGCCAGCGGAATAAGTGCAGACTACGAGCAGTACTTC.

This clone has just a few counts. This rearrangement joins TRBV6-6 to TRBJ1-3; 7 bases are a match to TRBD1. Germline V lookup: CDR1 MNHNY, CDR2 SVGAGI (reference sequence). V was clipped by 2 bases and J by 8 bases; unmatched bases: 9. The length of the CDR3 is 15 residues. For the CDR3, the DNA is TGTGCCAGCAGTTACCAACAGGGGAGGAGGGACACCATATATTTT. Encoded protein: CASSYQQGRRDTIYF.

This clone came up a few times. J is TRBJ1-1 and V is TRBV6-1; 10 bases align to TRBD1. Germline trimming cut 6 bases from V and 3 bases from J; bases unmatched to any gene: 4. CDR3 length: 14 residues. Germline-derived CDR1 and CDR2 are MNHNS and SASEGT. The CDR3 reads CASRGTGADTEAFF. The DNA for the CDR3 is TGTGCCAGCAGGGGGACAGGGGCTGACACTGAAGCTTTCTTT.